This TCR beta chain was recovered during a study of response to subunit inactivated influenza vaccine. Study findings and constraints: Few additional T cells are recruited per seasonal influenza vaccination, authors suggested.

TCRdb reanalysed the RT-PCR reads using MiXCR and keeps one entry per CDR3 protein. The sample lists around 760,000 distinct CDR3 sequences; 11% to 15% were seen once. Turning to this clonotype: The antigen is undetermined.

Looked up from germline, CDR1 is SEHNR and CDR2 is FQNEAQ (reference sequence). V lost 3 bases, J lost 4 bases, and 13 bases lay in between. CDR3 size: 15 residues. This receptor was obtained from a man between 50 and 59 years old who received an inactivated influenza vaccine. The rearrangement links TRBV7-9 to TRBJ2-1; D remains ambiguous. Source: PBMCs from blood, taken approximately 15 days before vaccination. Here the CDR3 DNA reads TGTGCCAGCAGCTTGAGCTATCCCTCGTACAATGAGCAGTTCTTC. As protein: CASSLSYPSYNEQFF.